These 5 T cell receptor beta chains were all obtained from the same sample, sequenced in a study of control samples from healthy donors and cancer patients. Profiling relied on immunoSEQ multiplex PCR, and the TCRdb table lists in-frame clones only, not all of them. The sample carries 45,000 or so clones, approximately 90% recorded once. Sequencing was done on a sample of PBMCs. Receptors originate from a woman aged 35 to 49 with head and neck cancer.

This rearrangement joins TRBV18 to TRBJ2-7, with 8 bases lining up with TRBD1. The CDR3 totals 13 residues. Germline CDR1 reads KGHSH; CDR2 reads LQKENI. V dropped 4 bases and J dropped 5; count of bases not matched to a gene: 4. The CDR3 sequence is CASSQTGAHEQYF. In nucleotides, the CDR3 is TGTGCCAGCTCACAGACAGGGGCCCACGAGCAGTACTTC.

The V and J genes are TRBV24-1 and TRBJ2-5; 10 positions match TRBD2. The CDR3 extends over 17 amino acids. With 7 bases clipped from V and 3 bases from J, the junction kept 13 bases outside the gene matches. Germline values: CDR1 KGHDR, CDR2 SFDVKD. The CDR3 protein is CATSPGRASGGEETQYF. The CDR3 DNA sequence: TGTGCCACCAGCCCAGGGAGGGCTAGCGGGGGAGAAGAGACCCAGTACTTC.

The chain joins TRBV12-3 or TRBV12-4 to TRBJ2-1, with D uncertain. The CDR3 has 12 residues. V lost 3 bases to trimming and J lost 5 bases, with 5 bases between them. The DNA of the CDR3 is TGTGCCAGCAGTTTCGGCGACAATGAGCAGTTCTTC. Amino acids: CASSFGDNEQFF.

This rearrangement joins TRBV6-5 to TRBJ2-2, with unresolved D. Looked up from germline, CDR1 is MNHEY and CDR2 is SVGAGI. Trimming cost V 4 bases and J 4 bases, with 4 bases left between them. The CDR3 length is 12 residues. CDR3 in DNA: TGTGCCAGCAGTTTGGGCACCGGGGAGCTGTTTTTT. It is translated as CASSLGTGELFF.

This chain links TRBV3-1 (or the pseudogene TRBV3-2) with TRBJ2-7; D is unresolved. This CDR3 contains 12 residues. Germline values: CDR1 LGHDT, CDR2 YNNKEL (reference sequence). Trimming cost V 3 bases and J 3 bases, with 6 bases left between them. CDR3 nucleotides: TGTGCCAGCAGCCAGTCAAGCTACGAGCAGTACTTC. As protein: CASSQSSYEQYF.